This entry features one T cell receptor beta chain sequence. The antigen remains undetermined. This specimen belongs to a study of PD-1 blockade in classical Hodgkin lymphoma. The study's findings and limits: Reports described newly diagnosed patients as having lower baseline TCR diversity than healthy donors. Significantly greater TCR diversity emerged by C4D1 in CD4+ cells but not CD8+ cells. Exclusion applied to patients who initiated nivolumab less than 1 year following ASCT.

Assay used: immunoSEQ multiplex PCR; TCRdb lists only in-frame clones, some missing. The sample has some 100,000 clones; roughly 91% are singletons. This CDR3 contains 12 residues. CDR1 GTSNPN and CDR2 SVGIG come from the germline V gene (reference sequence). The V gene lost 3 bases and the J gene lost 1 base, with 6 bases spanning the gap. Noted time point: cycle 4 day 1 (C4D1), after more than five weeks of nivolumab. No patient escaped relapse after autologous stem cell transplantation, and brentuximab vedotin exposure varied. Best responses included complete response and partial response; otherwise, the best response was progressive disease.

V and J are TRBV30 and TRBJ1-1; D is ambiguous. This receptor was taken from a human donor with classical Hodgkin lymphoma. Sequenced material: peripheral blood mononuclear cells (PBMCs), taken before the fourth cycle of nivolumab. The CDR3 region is CAWRTENTEAFF. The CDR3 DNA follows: TGTGCCTGGAGGACTGAGAACACTGAAGCTTTCTTT.